The 26 T cell receptor beta chains below all came from one sample that was sequenced in a study of blood T cell repertoires in COVID-19. TCRdb keeps only in-frame clones here, not all; method: immunoSEQ multiplex PCR. The table records 250,000 or so clones, nearly 90% of them present only once. The sample was peripheral blood. The origin of the receptors is an older woman with COVID-19, enrolled during active disease.

This chain uses TRBV10-3 with TRBJ1-1, with D perhaps matching TRBD1 (5 bases). This CDR3 is built from 14 residues. Trimming took 4 bases from V and 5 from J, leaving 14 bases between them. Germline CDR1 and CDR2: ENHRY and SYGVKD. The CDR3 DNA sequence: TGTGCCATCAGTGTCGGCCAGGGAGGGACTGAAGCTTTCTTT. This codes for CAISVGQGGTEAFF.

V and J are TRBV30 and TRBJ2-2; TRBD2 aligns across 11 bases. The CDR3 has 16 amino acids. Germline V lookup: CDR1 GTSNPN, CDR2 SVGIG (reference sequence). Unmatched junction bases numbered 4, after V lost 0 bases and J lost 4 bases. The CDR3, as DNA: TGTGCCTGGAGTGTACTAGCGGGGGCCGTCACCGGGGAGCTGTTTTTT. As protein: CAWSVLAGAVTGELFF.

V and J are TRBV5-1 and TRBJ1-1, with 7 nucleotides matching TRBD1. This CDR3 has 15 amino acids. CDR1 is SGHRS, CDR2 YFSETQ, per germline. V was pared by 6 bases and J by 1 base, with 9 bases of the junction left unmatched. The CDR3 region has the DNA TGCGCCAGCACGGGGACAGAATTAACGAACACTGAAGCTTTCTTT. Its translation is CASTGTELTNTEAFF.

V and J are TRBV6-2 or TRBV6-3 and TRBJ1-1; TRBD1 might be the D (6 bases). The CDR3 has 18 amino acids. CDR1 and CDR2 (germline): MNHEY, SVGEGT. V lost 0 bases and J 0 bases, leaving 17 bases between the germline ends. Written as DNA, the CDR3 is TGTGCCAGCAGTTACTCGAAATATGGGGGGGCCTTGAACACTGAAGCTTTCTTT. Its protein product is CASSYSKYGGALNTEAFF.

V is TRBV18 and J is TRBJ1-6; the D gene is possibly TRBD1 (5 bases). CDR3 length: 16 residues. Germline V gene data show CDR1 as KGHSH and CDR2 as LQKENI. The V gene lost 6 bases and the J gene lost 1 base, with 13 bases spanning the gap. The CDR3 reads CASSPNGGSYNSPLHF. As DNA, the CDR3 is TGTGCCAGCTCCCCGAACGGGGGGTCCTATAATTCACCCCTCCACTTT.

V gene TRBV7-2 combines with J gene TRBJ2-1; TRBD2 matches 8 bases. The V segment lost 4 bases and the J segment 8 bases; nucleotides outside the gene matches: 4. Germline V gene lookup returns CDR1 SGHTA and CDR2 FQGNSA. There are 13 residues in the CDR3. The CDR3 coding sequence is TGTGCCAGCAGCTGGACTAGCTCCGATGAGCAGTTCTTC. It yields the protein CASSWTSSDEQFF.

This chain connects TRBV18 to TRBJ1-1; no definite D call. This CDR3 is built from 14 residues. The V and J ends lost 6 bases and 4 bases respectively, with 15 bases between them. Germline V gene sequence: CDR1 KGHSH, CDR2 LQKENI. CDR3 DNA sequence: TGTGCCAGCTCCCCCAGAAATATCTTCACTGAAGCTTTCTTT. Translation: CASSPRNIFTEAFF.

The chain carries TRBV11-2 and TRBJ1-2; 7 bases fit TRBD1. The CDR3 is 14 residues long. Per the germline V gene, CDR1 is SGHAT and CDR2 is FQNNGV. With V trimmed by 2 bases and J by 4 bases, 4 bases remained unmatched. The CDR3 spells CASSLRQGGYGYTF. The CDR3 bases are TGTGCCAGCAGCTTACGTCAGGGGGGCTATGGCTACACCTTC.

The rearrangement links TRBV3-1 (or the pseudogene TRBV3-2) to TRBJ1-5, with D possibly matching TRBD1 (6 bases). The V and J ends lost 3 bases and 0 bases respectively, with 18 bases between them. Germline lookup yields CDR1 LGHDT and CDR2 YNNKEL (reference sequence). This CDR3 region has 18 residues. CDR3 residues: CASSHDRRIRLSNQPQHF. The CDR3 DNA reads as TGTGCCAGCAGCCACGACAGGAGGATCCGACTTAGCAATCAGCCCCAGCATTTT.

This chain connects TRBV29-1 to TRBJ1-1, with D uncertain. This CDR3 has 10 residues. The V and J ends lost 4 bases and 10 bases respectively, with 10 bases between them. Germline loops: CDR1 SQVTM, CDR2 ANQGSEA. This chain's CDR3 is CSVVGRGAFF. The CDR3 coding sequence is TGCAGCGTTGTAGGTCGCGGAGCTTTCTTT.

V usage is TRBV10-3 and J usage is TRBJ2-2, with D possibly TRBD2 on 5 matching bases. The ends were cut back, 4 bases at V and 2 bases at J, with 17 bases in the middle. The CDR3 is 17 residues long. Germline CDR1 is ENHRY and CDR2 is SYGVKD. In DNA, the CDR3 is TGTGCCATCAGTGCGGGGAACAGCGCACCTAACACCGGGGAGCTGTTTTTT. This translates into CAISAGNSAPNTGELFF.

The CDR3 nucleotides are TGTGCCAGCAGCCAGGGGGTGCTTGCGAGTGGCTACACCTTC. As protein: CASSQGVLASGYTF. This rearrangement joins TRBV11-3 to TRBJ1-2; 7 bases align to TRBD1. CDR1 and CDR2 from the germline V gene are SGHNT and YENEEA. The V and J ends lost 5 bases and 7 bases, in that order; junction bases with no gene match: 10. The CDR3 is 14 residues long.

The CDR3 DNA follows: TGTGCCTGGAGTGTACGGGACAGTTTAATGGGTGAGACCCAGTACTTC. It specifies CAWSVRDSLMGETQYF. The V gene is TRBV30, the J gene TRBJ2-5; 7 positions agree with TRBD1. The CDR3 consists of 16 residues. The J segment lost 5 bases and the V segment lost 0 bases, leaving 12 bases of the junction unmatched. Germline-derived CDR1 and CDR2 are GTSNPN and SVGIG (reference sequence).

The chain joins TRBV5-4 to TRBJ1-4; D unclear. Deletions cut 1 base from V and 1 base from J, with 11 bases between. The germline V gene encodes CDR1 SGHNT and CDR2 YYREEE (reference sequence). This CDR3 is 16 amino acids long. CDR3 DNA: TGTGCCAGCAGCTTGTCACCGAGGGTAACTAATGAAAAACTGTTTTTT. Residues: CASSLSPRVTNEKLFF.

This chain links TRBV5-1 with TRBJ2-2; perhaps TRBD2 as D (5 bases). The CDR3 consists of 15 residues. V was pared by 3 bases and J by 7 bases, with 16 bases between. Germline V gene sequence: CDR1 SGHRS, CDR2 YFSETQ. The CDR3 sequence: CASSSDSWRGGELFF. DNA of the CDR3: TGCGCCAGCAGCTCGGACTCATGGCGTGGCGGGGAGCTGTTTTTT.

The DNA of the CDR3 is TGTGCCAGCAGCTTGTCATTTCGGACAGGCAGCTCCTATAATTCACCCCTCCACTTT. This sequence encodes CASSLSFRTGSSYNSPLHF. The V and J genes are TRBV5-5 and TRBJ1-6, with 7 bases lining up with TRBD1. The CDR3 totals 19 residues. Germline trimming cut 1 base from V and 0 bases from J; bases unmatched to any gene: 10. Looked up from germline, CDR1 is SGHKS and CDR2 is YYEKEE (reference sequence).

The V and J genes are TRBV2 and TRBJ1-1, with a tentative D call TRBD1 (6 bases). Germline assignment: CDR1 SNHLY and CDR2 FYNNEI. The CDR3 loop spans 14 amino acids. The V and J ends lost 8 bases and 5 bases respectively, with 18 bases between them. CDR3 in DNA: TGTGCCAGCTACAGGGATTTAACGGGGACTGAAGCTTTCTTT. It translates to CASYRDLTGTEAFF.

The rearrangement links TRBV19 to TRBJ2-7; D is perhaps TRBD1 (5 bases). Germline CDR1 and CDR2: LNHDA and SQIVND (reference sequence). V dropped 3 bases and J dropped 3 bases, with 12 bases sitting between them. This CDR3 comprises 14 residues. The CDR3 loop is CASSIRVGIYEQYF. The CDR3 DNA is TGTGCCAGTAGTATCAGGGTAGGGATCTACGAGCAGTACTTC.

The chain carries TRBV6-1 and TRBJ1-2; possibly TRBD1 for D (5 bases). The germline V and J ends were trimmed by 3 bases and 3 bases, with 14 bases remaining between them. The CDR3 contains 15 residues. Per the germline V gene, CDR1 is MNHNS and CDR2 is SASEGT. The CDR3, as DNA: TGTGCCAGCAGTGAGGGCAGGGCCATTTACTATGGCTACACCTTC. Translation: CASSEGRAIYYGYTF.

The chain couples TRBV19 to TRBJ1-5; D gene unclear. CDR1 and CDR2 (germline): LNHDA, SQIVND (reference sequence). V dropped 3 bases and J dropped 9 bases, with 15 bases sitting between them. There are 14 residues in the CDR3. The chain's CDR3 is CASSISRGSGPQHF. For the CDR3, the DNA is TGTGCCAGTAGTATTAGTAGAGGGAGTGGGCCCCAGCATTTT.

V gene TRBV7-2 combines with J gene TRBJ2-5; weak D call: TRBD1 (6 bases). The ends were cut back, 4 bases at V and 5 bases at J, with 17 bases in the middle. CDR3 length: 15 amino acids. CDR1 and CDR2 (germline): SGHTA, FQGNSA. For the CDR3, the DNA is TGTGCCAGCAGCTCGGACAGAAGGTTGGTGGAGACCCAGTACTTC. It yields the protein CASSSDRRLVETQYF.

The chain employs TRBV20-1 and TRBJ2-7, with 11 bases matching TRBD2. CDR1 DFQATT and CDR2 SNEGSKA come from the germline V gene (reference sequence). The length of the CDR3 is 13 residues. J was trimmed by 6 bases and V by 3 bases; bases with no gene match: 4. The CDR3: CSASWLAGGEQYF. Written as DNA, the CDR3 is TGCAGTGCTAGTTGGCTAGCGGGGGGCGAGCAGTACTTC.

This clone was seen only once. The V and J genes are TRBV18 and TRBJ2-5, with TRBD2 matching over 8 bases. Unmatched junction bases numbered 14, after V lost 6 bases and J lost 5 bases. Germline-derived CDR1 and CDR2 are KGHSH and LQKENI. This CDR3 spans 16 amino acids. CDR3 sequence (DNA): TGTGCCAGCTCGGGCGGACTAGCCGGGGCTGGGGAGACCCAGTACTTC. Its protein product is CASSGGLAGAGETQYF.

In its sample, this clone was seen once. The chain uses TRBV9 and TRBJ1-3; D might be TRBD1 (5 bases). V dropped 3 bases and J dropped 5 bases, with 15 bases sitting between them. Germline-derived CDR1 and CDR2 are SGDLS and YYNGEE. The CDR3 runs 15 residues. The CDR3 here is CASSAAGTGRNTIYF. The CDR3 bases are TGTGCCAGCAGCGCCGCCGGAACAGGAAGAAACACCATATATTTT.

This chain links TRBV30 with TRBJ1-2; TRBD1 agrees at 7 bases. The junction had 11 bases not matched to a gene; V was cut back by 0 bases and J by 7 bases. Germline assignment: CDR1 GTSNPN and CDR2 SVGIG (reference sequence). There are 15 residues in the CDR3. The CDR3 nucleotides are TGTGCCTGGAGTGTACCTAACAGGGGTAGTGGTGGCTACACCTTC. Protein sequence: CAWSVPNRGSGGYTF.

V usage is TRBV6-5 and J usage is TRBJ1-5, with D possibly TRBD1 on 5 matching bases. Trimming stripped 7 bases from V and 1 base from J, with 8 bases between. This CDR3 comprises 13 residues. CDR1 is MNHEY and CDR2 is SVGAGI in the germline V gene. The CDR3 protein is CASIHRSNQPQHF. The CDR3 DNA follows: TGTGCCAGCATCCACAGGAGCAATCAGCCCCAGCATTTT.